This T cell receptor beta chain was found in a study of cytomegalovirus exposure and HLA in healthy donors. A multiplex PCR was run with 60 Vbeta primers and 13 Jbeta primers. Sequenced by immunoSEQ multiplex PCR; TCRdb stores in-frame clones only, minus some. The data contain approximately 190,000 clones, around 84% of them singletons. Study-wide results and caveats: The study labeled more than 150 TCR beta chains cytomegalovirus-associated. HLA alleles showed associations with 16,951 TCR beta sequences in a later analysis, at a 0.05 false discovery rate.

Points on this clone: Its antigen is unknown. In the same sample, other DNA sequences code for this CDR3.

CDR1 MNHNY and CDR2 SVGAGI come from the germline V gene (reference sequence). The CDR3 totals 15 residues. The trim removed 6 bases at V and 7 bases at J, leaving 7 bases unmatched. The receptor was derived from a woman in her forties or fifties in good health and CMV-seropositive. The chain has TRBV6-6 and TRBJ2-1; 12 bases are a match to TRBD2. The sequencing input was PBMCs. The CDR3 DNA reads as TGTGCCAGCAGCCCCCTAGCGGGGGGGCTGAATGAGCAGTTCTTC. It codes for CASSPLAGGLNEQFF.